This T cell receptor beta chain was found in a study of CD8 T cells in ankylosing spondylitis (dated by TCRdb to between 2016 and 2019). For context, the study as a whole: The study set out to find disease-linked TCR variants by profiling T cell receptor beta repertoires in ankylosing spondylitis patients and healthy donors. The whole study cohort included some 100 healthy donors and about two dozen ankylosing spondylitis patients. Samples of peripheral blood were taken, and for ankylosing spondylitis patients, synovial fluid was collected as well. Summary of the overall study and its limitations: A CD8+ phenotype was shown by the disease-linked clones, which were found at relatively low frequencies in peripheral blood. According to the report, matched synovial fluid samples from ankylosing spondylitis patients were significantly enriched for the disease-linked clones. A TCR beta motif of eight highly homologous amino acid variants appeared characteristic of blood from ankylosing spondylitis patients. Some TCR beta motif variants had previously been reported in synovial fluid and blood of reactive arthritis patients, which suggested common disease-initiation mechanisms.

As for this clonotype: This clone's antigen is unknown. No base-level quality is on record; no much larger clone is a single base apart.

The CDR3, from cysteine to phenylalanine, totals 15 residues. Only the CDR3 part of the read is kept: 45 bases, read in frame from the first base. CDR1 is given as MNHEY and CDR2 as SMNVEV, both from the germline V gene (reference sequence). V and J are trimmed by 6 bases and 4 bases, and the gene matches miss 9 bases of the junction. Sequencing was performed on an Illumina HiSeq 2500. Quantitative 5'-RACE with molecular barcodes was the method used to prepare the TCR beta libraries. The paper's processing steps were these. Disease-linked TCR variants were identified with a new computational method built on a probabilistic model of VDJ rearrangement. The public reads were run again by TCRdb, first through fastp at Q25 and then through MiXCR, and only productive beta chains were kept. Every distinct CDR3 protein forms one entry, paired with its most common genes and DNA. The authors' filters were not applied to this entry. The sample has roughly 700,000 distinct CDR3 sequences on record, 15% to 20% of them singletons. The biggest ten clones account for under 20% of the sample.

This TCR was sampled from a male donor with ankylosing spondylitis. Sequencing used blood, either unsorted or a sorted T cell fraction (not recorded which). The rearrangement joined TRBV27 to TRBJ1-5, with TRBD1 matching 7 junction bases. The CDR3 here reads CASREGTVANQPQHF. The DNA sequence is given as TGTGCCAGCAGAGAGGGGACAGTAGCTAATCAGCCCCAGCATTTT.